The present TCR beta chain was sequenced within a study of blood T cell repertoires in COVID-19. The CDR3 is made up of 12 amino acids. Per germline, CDR1 SNHLY and CDR2 FYNNEI. After removal of 7 bases from V and 4 bases from J, the junction contained 3 bases not matched to a gene. This table comes from immunoSEQ multiplex PCR, and its TCRdb copy is limited to in-frame clones, with some not included. This table holds about 170,000 clones, roughly 93% found once. The clonotype originates from a man aged 18 to 29 with COVID-19, enrolled during active disease. The genes are TRBV2 and TRBJ1-2; 7 bases are a match to TRBD1. The sequenced material came from peripheral blood. The CDR3 DNA is TGTGCCAGCACCGGGACAGCCTATGGCTACACCTTC. It specifies CASTGTAYGYTF.